The TCR beta chain described here comes from a study of sequential checkpoint blockade in melanoma. The treatment is: randomized to nivolumab then ipilimumab (arm A) or the reverse (arm B). Assay: immunoSEQ multiplex PCR; the TCRdb copy retains only in-frame clones and omits some. The sample has under 15,000 clones; approximately 80% are singletons. This receptor was identified in a human donor with melanoma. Source: CD8+ T cells sorted from blood (inferred from file names), taken from a patient given nivolumab and ipilimumab in sequence.

This CDR3 is CASRGGMSEAFF. The CDR3 DNA is TGTGCCAGCAGAGGAGGGATGTCTGAAGCTTTCTTT. This chain joins TRBV9 and TRBJ1-1; D is uncertain. Germline CDR1 reads SGDLS; CDR2 reads YYNGEE. V lost 5 bases, J lost 6 bases, and 11 bases lay in between. The CDR3 loop spans 12 amino acids.